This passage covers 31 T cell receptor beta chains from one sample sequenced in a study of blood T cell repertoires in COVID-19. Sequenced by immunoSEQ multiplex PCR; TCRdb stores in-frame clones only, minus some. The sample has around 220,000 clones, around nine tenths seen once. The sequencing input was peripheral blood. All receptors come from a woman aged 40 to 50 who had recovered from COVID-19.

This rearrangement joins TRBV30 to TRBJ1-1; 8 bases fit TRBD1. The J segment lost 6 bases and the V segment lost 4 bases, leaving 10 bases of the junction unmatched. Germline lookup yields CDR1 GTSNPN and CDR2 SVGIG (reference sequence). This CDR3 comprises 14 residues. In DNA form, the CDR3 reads TGTGCCTGGACCAAACAGGGGGGGCCCCCTGAAGCTTTCTTT. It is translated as CAWTKQGGPPEAFF.

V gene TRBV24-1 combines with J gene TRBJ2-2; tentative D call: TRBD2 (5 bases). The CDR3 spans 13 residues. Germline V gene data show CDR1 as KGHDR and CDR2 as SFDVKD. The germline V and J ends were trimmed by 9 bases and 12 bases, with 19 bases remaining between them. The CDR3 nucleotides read TGTGCCACCCAAAGAGGGCTAAACGGCAAGCTGTTTTTT. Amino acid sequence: CATQRGLNGKLFF.

The CDR3 DNA reads as TGTGCCAGCAGCTTCGGACAGGGGCGCCCTGGCTACACCTTC. It codes for CASSFGQGRPGYTF. The J gene is TRBJ1-2, the V gene TRBV11-1; 9 nucleotides agree with TRBD1. V dropped 3 bases and J dropped 7; count of bases not matched to a gene: 6. CDR1 is SGHAT and CDR2 is FQDESV in the germline V gene (reference sequence). The CDR3 sequence is 14 residues long.

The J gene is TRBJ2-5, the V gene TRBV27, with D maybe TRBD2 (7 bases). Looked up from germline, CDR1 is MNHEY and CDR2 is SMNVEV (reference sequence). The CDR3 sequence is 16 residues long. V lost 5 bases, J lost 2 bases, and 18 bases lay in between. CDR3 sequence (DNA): TGTGCCAGCAGTCTCCGATGGGGGGGCCTTCAAGAGACCCAGTACTTC. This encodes CASSLRWGGLQETQYF.

Here the CDR3 reads CASSLSQGQETQYF. The CDR3 nucleotides read TGTGCCAGCAGCCTATCACAGGGCCAAGAGACCCAGTACTTC. The chain has TRBV7-3 and TRBJ2-5; D is perhaps TRBD1 (6 bases). The CDR3 is made up of 14 amino acids. Per the germline V gene, CDR1 is SGHTA and CDR2 is FQGTGA. Trimming pared 5 bases from V and 1 base from J, leaving 11 bases between.

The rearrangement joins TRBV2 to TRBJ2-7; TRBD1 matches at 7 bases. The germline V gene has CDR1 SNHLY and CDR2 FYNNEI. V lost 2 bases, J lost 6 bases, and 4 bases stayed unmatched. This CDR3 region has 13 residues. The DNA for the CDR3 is TGTGCCAGCAGTGAACAGGGGGTCGGCGAGCAGTACTTC. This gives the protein CASSEQGVGEQYF.

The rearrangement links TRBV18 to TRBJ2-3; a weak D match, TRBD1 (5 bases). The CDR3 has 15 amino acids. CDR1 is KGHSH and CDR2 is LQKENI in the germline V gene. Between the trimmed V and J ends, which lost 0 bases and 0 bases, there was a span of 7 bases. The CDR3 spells CASSPPYRSTDTQYF. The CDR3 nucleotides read TGTGCCAGCTCACCACCTTACAGGAGCACAGATACGCAGTATTTT.

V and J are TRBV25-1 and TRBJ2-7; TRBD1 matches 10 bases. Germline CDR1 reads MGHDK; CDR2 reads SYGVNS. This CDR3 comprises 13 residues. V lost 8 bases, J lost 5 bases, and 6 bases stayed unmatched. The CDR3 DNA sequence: TGTGCCAGCCGGAGACAGGGGGCGAACGAGCAGTACTTC. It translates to CASRRQGANEQYF.

CDR3 nucleotide sequence: TGTGCCAGCAGACCCGACAGGGGTTATGAAAAACTGTTTTTT. Its translation is CASRPDRGYEKLFF. This rearrangement joins TRBV6-5 to TRBJ1-4, with TRBD1 matching 8 bases. The germline V gene encodes CDR1 MNHEY and CDR2 SVGAGI. Unmatched junction bases numbered 6, after V lost 6 bases and J lost 6 bases. This CDR3 region has 14 residues.

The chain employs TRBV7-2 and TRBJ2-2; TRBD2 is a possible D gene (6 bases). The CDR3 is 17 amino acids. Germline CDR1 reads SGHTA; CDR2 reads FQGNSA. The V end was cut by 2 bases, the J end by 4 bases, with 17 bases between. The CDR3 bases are TGTGCCAGCAGCTTAAGGGGAGGAGGGAGCGGCACCGGGGAGCTGTTTTTT. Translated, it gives CASSLRGGGSGTGELFF. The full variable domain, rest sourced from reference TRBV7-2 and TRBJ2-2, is GAGVSQSPSNKVTEKGKDVELRCDPISGHTALYWYRQSLGQGLEFLIYFQGNSAPDKSGLPSDRFSAERTGGSVSTLTIQRTQQEDSAVYLCASSLRGGGSGTGELFFGEGSRLTVL.

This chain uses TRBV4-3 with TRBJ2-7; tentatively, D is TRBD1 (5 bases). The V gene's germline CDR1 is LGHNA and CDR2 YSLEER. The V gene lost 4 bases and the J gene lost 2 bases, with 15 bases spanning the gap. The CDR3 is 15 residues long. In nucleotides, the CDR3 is TGCGCCAGCAGCCCAGGACAATCTCCTACCTACGAGCAGTACTTC. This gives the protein CASSPGQSPTYEQYF.

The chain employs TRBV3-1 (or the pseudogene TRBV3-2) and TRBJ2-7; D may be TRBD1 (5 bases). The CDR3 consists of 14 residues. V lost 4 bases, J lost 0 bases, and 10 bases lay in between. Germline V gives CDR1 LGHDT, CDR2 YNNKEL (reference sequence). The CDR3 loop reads CASSLTASSYEQYF. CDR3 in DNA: TGTGCCAGCAGCCTGACAGCTAGCTCCTACGAGCAGTACTTC.

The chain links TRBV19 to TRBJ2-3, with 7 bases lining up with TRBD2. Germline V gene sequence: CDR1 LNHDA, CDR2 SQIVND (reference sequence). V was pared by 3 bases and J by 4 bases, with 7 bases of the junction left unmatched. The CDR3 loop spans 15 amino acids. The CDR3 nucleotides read TGTGCCAGTAGTATCTCGCGGGAGTGGGCAGATACGCAGTATTTT. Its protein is CASSISREWADTQYF.

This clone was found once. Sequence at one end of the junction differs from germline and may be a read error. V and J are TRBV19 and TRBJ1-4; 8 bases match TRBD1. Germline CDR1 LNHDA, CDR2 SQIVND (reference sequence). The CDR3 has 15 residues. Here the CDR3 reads CASRIGAGGNEKLFF. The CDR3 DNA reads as TGTGCCAGTAGGATAGGGGCAGGGGGCAATGAAAAACTGTTTTTT.

Here the CDR3 reads CASSRAGTGGAGELFF. CDR3 coding DNA: TGTGCCAGTAGTAGGGCCGGGACAGGGGGGGCCGGGGAGCTGTTTTTT. The rearrangement uses TRBV19 and TRBJ2-2; 11 bases align to TRBD1. V lost 4 bases to trimming and J lost 6 bases; unmatched junction nucleotides: 7. The CDR3 runs to 16 residues. CDR1 LNHDA and CDR2 SQIVND come from the germline V gene (reference sequence). Variable domain in full (rest from reference TRBV19 and TRBJ2-2): DGGITQSPKYLFRKEGQNVTLSCEQNLNHDAMYWYRQDPGQGLRLIYYSQIVNDFQKGDIAEGYSVSREKKESFPLTVTSAQKNPTAFYLCASSRAGTGGAGELFFGEGSRLTVL.

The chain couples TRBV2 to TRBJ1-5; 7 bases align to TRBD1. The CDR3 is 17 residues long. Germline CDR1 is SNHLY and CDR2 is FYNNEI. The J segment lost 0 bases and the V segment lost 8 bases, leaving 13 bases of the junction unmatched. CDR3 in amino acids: CASRLGQPSNSNQPQHF. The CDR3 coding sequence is TGTGCCAGCCGGCTGGGACAGCCGTCTAATAGCAATCAGCCCCAGCATTTT.

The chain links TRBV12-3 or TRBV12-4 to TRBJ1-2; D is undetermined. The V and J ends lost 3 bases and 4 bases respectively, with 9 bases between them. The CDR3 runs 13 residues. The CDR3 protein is CASSLTAAYGYTF. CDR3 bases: TGTGCCAGCAGTTTGACTGCTGCCTATGGCTACACCTTC.

Written as DNA, the CDR3 is TGTGCCAGCAGCACCCAAGACAGGGGGCTATACAATGAGCAGTTCTTC. Its translation is CASSTQDRGLYNEQFF. This chain links TRBV7-2 with TRBJ2-1; 10 positions agree with TRBD1. This CDR3 has 16 residues. Germline lookup yields CDR1 SGHTA and CDR2 FQGNSA. The junction had 8 bases not matched to a gene; V was cut back by 5 bases and J by 4 bases.

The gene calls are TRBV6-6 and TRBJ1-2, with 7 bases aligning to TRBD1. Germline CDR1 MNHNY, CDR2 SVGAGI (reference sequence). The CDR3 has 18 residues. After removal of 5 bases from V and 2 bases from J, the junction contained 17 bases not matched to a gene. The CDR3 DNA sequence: TGTGCCAGCAGTCGGGACAGCCGAGAGCCTACGGTGAACTATGGCTACACCTTC. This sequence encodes CASSRDSREPTVNYGYTF.

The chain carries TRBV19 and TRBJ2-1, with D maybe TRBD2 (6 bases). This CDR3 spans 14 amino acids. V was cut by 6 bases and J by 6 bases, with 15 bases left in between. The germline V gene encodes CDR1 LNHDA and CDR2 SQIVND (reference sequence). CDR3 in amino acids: CASSPVEGINEQFF. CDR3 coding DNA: TGTGCCAGTAGCCCGGTGGAGGGTATCAATGAGCAGTTCTTC.

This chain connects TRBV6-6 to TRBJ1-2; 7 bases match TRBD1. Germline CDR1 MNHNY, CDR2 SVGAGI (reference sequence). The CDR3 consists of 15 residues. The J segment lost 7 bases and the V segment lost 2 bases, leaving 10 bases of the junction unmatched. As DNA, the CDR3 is TGTGCCAGCAGTTACCCTGGCGAGGGGGCAGCTGGCTACACCTTC. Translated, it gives CASSYPGEGAAGYTF.

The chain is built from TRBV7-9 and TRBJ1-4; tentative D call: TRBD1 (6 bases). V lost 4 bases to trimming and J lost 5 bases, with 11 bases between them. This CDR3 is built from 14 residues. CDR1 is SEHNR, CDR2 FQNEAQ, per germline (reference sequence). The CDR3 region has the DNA TGTGCCAGCAGCTCGGGACATGAAAATGAAAAACTGTTTTTT. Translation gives CASSSGHENEKLFF.

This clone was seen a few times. In DNA form, the CDR3 reads TGTGCCAGCAGTCCACTGGGACAGGGGGTTTCTAACTATGGCTACACCTTC. As protein: CASSPLGQGVSNYGYTF. This sequence joins TRBV6-6 and TRBJ1-2; 11 positions agree with TRBD1. CDR3 size: 17 residues. The trim removed 5 bases at V and 0 bases at J, leaving 8 bases unmatched. CDR1 is MNHNY, CDR2 SVGAGI, per germline (reference sequence).

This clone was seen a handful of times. The CDR3 spells CAGRDRSSYNSPLHF. As DNA, the CDR3 is TGTGCCGGAAGGGACAGGAGCTCCTATAATTCACCCCTCCACTTT. This chain connects TRBV6-5 to TRBJ1-6; 8 bases match TRBD1. Germline V gene sequence: CDR1 MNHEY, CDR2 SVGAGI. J lost 0 bases, V lost 11 bases, and 6 bases had no gene match. The CDR3 totals 15 residues.

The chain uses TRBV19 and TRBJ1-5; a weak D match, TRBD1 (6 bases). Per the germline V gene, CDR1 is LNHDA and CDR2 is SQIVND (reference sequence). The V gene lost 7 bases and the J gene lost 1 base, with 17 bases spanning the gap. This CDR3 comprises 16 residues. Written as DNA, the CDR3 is TGTGCCAGTAACCCATTGGGGGGGCCGAGCAATCAGCCCCAGCATTTT. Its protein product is CASNPLGGPSNQPQHF.

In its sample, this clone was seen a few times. The CDR3 DNA reads TGTGCCAGCAGTTTAGAAAGGACAGGGCCCCAGCATTTT. Its translation is CASSLERTGPQHF. The chain has TRBV27 and TRBJ1-5; 7 bases are shared with TRBD1. V trimming: 2 bases; J trimming: 9 bases; junction bases outside the gene matches: 4. The CDR3 length is 13 residues. Germline CDR1 reads MNHEY; CDR2 reads SMNVEV (reference sequence).

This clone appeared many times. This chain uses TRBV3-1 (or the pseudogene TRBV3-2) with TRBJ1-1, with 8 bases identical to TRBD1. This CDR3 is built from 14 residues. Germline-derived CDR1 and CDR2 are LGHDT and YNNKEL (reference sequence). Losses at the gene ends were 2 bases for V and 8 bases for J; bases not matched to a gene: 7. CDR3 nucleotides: TGTGCCAGCAGCCAATCGACAGGGGTACAAGAAGCTTTCTTT. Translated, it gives CASSQSTGVQEAFF.

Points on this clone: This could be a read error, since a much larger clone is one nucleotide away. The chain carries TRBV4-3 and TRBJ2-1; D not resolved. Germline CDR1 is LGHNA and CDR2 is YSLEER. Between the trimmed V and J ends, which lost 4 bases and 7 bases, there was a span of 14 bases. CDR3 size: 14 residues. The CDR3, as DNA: TGCGCCAGCAGCCGAGATTCATCGGTTAATGAGCAGTTCTTC. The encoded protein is CASSRDSSVNEQFF.

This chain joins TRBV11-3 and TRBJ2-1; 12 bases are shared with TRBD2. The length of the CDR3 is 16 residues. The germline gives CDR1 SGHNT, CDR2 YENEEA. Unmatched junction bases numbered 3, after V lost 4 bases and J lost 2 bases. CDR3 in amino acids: CASSSGLAGPYNEQFF. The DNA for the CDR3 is TGTGCCAGCAGCTCCGGACTAGCGGGGCCCTACAATGAGCAGTTCTTC.

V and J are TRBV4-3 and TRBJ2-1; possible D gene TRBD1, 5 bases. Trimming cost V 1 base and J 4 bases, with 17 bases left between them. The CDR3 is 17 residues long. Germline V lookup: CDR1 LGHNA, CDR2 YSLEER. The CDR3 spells CASSQGVFRGLYNEQFF. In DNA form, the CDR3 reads TGCGCCAGCAGCCAAGGTGTTTTTAGGGGCCTTTACAATGAGCAGTTCTTC.

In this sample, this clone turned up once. The CDR3: CASSQTRTGWTSGTASNEQFF. DNA for the CDR3: TGTGCCAGCAGCCAAACCCGGACAGGGTGGACTAGCGGGACTGCCTCCAATGAGCAGTTCTTC. V gene TRBV4-2 combines with J gene TRBJ2-1, with 12 bases that match TRBD2. This CDR3 is 21 amino acids long. J was trimmed by 6 bases and V by 2 bases; bases with no gene match: 20. Germline V gene sequence: CDR1 LGHNA, CDR2 YNFKEQ.